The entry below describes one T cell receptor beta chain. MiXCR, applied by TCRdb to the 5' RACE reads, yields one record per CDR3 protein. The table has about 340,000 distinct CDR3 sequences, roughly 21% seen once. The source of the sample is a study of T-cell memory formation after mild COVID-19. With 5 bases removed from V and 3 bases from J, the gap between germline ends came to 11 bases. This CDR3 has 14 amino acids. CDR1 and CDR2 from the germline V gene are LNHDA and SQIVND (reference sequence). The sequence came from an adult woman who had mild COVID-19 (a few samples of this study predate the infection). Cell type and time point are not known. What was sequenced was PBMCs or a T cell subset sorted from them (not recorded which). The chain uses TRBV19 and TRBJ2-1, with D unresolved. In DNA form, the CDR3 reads TGTGCCAGTAGTGAGATGAAGGGCTACAATGAGCAGTTCTTC. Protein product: CASSEMKGYNEQFF.